This T cell receptor (beta chain) was found in a study of blood T cell repertoires in COVID-19. About the research overall: Specimens from acute and convalescent COVID-19 originated in the United States, Italy and Spain. Sample material is recorded as cDNA or gDNA derived from T cells, B-cell-depleted T cells, or PBMCs.

Under the authors' procedure: Reference gene primer amplification in the assay estimated nucleated cell counts. Clones were read by immunoSEQ multiplex PCR, and TCRdb kept only the in-frame ones, dropping some. Clonal size and the V and J genes are those of that table, whereas D and trimming came from the DNA. The sample records hundreds of thousands of clones, approximately 80% being singletons. This CDR3 has 13 residues. Per germline, CDR1 SGHVS and CDR2 FNYEAQ. V was cut by 2 bases and J by 4 bases, with 8 bases left in between. J is TRBJ1-1 and V is TRBV7-6, with D uncertain. The source is a woman older than 75 with acute or convalescent COVID-19. The sequenced sample was peripheral blood. The CDR3 sequence is CASSLSSSTEAFF. As DNA, the CDR3 is TGTGCCAGCAGCTTAAGTAGTAGCACTGAAGCTTTCTTT.